This passage covers 9 T cell receptor beta chains from one sample sequenced in a study of control samples from healthy donors and cancer patients. The assay was immunoSEQ multiplex PCR, and TCRdb's table has in-frame clones only and misses some. The table includes around 70,000 clones, about 89% detected once. The sequenced sample was PBMCs. These receptors originate from a woman aged 45-59 years with colorectal cancer.

J is TRBJ2-5 and V is TRBV4-3, with 8 bases identical to TRBD2. CDR3 length: 15 residues. Germline CDR1 and CDR2: LGHNA and YSLEER. V was pared by 1 base and J by 0 bases, with 1 base of the junction left unmatched. The CDR3 nucleotides read TGCGCCAGCAGCCAAGGGGGACTAGACCAAGAGACCCAGTACTTC. Translating it yields CASSQGGLDQETQYF.

The chain carries TRBV7-3 and TRBJ2-3; D is undetermined. The CDR3 covers 14 residues. V was clipped by 5 bases and J by 3 bases, with 12 bases between them. Germline CDR1 and CDR2: SGHTA and FQGTGA. The CDR3 nucleotides are TGTGCCAGCAGCACGCGCGGCGGAACAGATACGCAGTATTTT. Translation: CASSTRGGTDTQYF.

V gene TRBV14 combines with J gene TRBJ2-7; possibly TRBD1 for D (5 bases). This CDR3 has 13 residues. Germline V gene lookup returns CDR1 SGHDN and CDR2 FVKESK. V lost 1 base, J lost 6 bases, and 10 bases lay in between. CDR3 in DNA: TGTGCCAGCAGCCAAGTGTCAGGGATCGAGCAGTACGTC. Protein: CASSQVSGIEQYV.

J is TRBJ2-3 and V is TRBV7-3; 7 bases map to TRBD1. J was trimmed by 5 bases and V by 2 bases; bases with no gene match: 7. Germline V CDR1 and CDR2: SGHTA, FQGTGA. The CDR3 is 15 residues long. In DNA form, the CDR3 reads TGTGCCAGCAGCTTAGGAGGACAGGCGGTAGATACGCAGTATTTT. Protein product: CASSLGGQAVDTQYF. The full variable domain, its missing parts supplied by reference TRBV7-3 and TRBJ2-3, is GAGVSQTPSNKVTEKGKYVELRCDPISGHTALYWYRQSLGQGPEFLIYFQGTGAADDSGLPNDRFFAVRPEGSVSTLKIQRTERGDSAVYLCASSLGGQAVDTQYFGPGTRLTVL.

The J gene is TRBJ2-1, the V gene TRBV6-5, with 15 bases that match TRBD2. Germline trimming cut 2 bases from V and 9 bases from J; bases unmatched to any gene: 5. The CDR3 sequence is 16 residues long. The V gene's germline CDR1 is MNHEY and CDR2 SVGAGI. Written as DNA, the CDR3 is TGTGCCAGCAGTTACCGGACTAGCGGGGGGGCCGGTGAGCAGTTCTTC. Protein: CASSYRTSGGAGEQFF.

CDR3 protein: CASSDNTNTEAFF. The DNA for the CDR3 is TGTGCCAGCAGTGACAATACTAACACTGAAGCTTTCTTT. V gene TRBV2 combines with J gene TRBJ1-1; D unclear. Germline V gene data show CDR1 as SNHLY and CDR2 as FYNNEI. Trimming left V 3 bases short and J 2 bases short, with 7 bases between. This CDR3 region has 13 residues.

V gene TRBV3-1 (or the pseudogene TRBV3-2) combines with J gene TRBJ1-2; TRBD1 matches 10 bases. The CDR3 consists of 15 residues. The germline CDR1 and CDR2 sequences are LGHDT and YNNKEL (reference sequence). V was clipped by 3 bases and J by 1 base; unmatched bases: 2. The CDR3 DNA is TGTGCCAGCAGCCAGGGACAGGGGCTTAACTATGGCTACACCTTC. Amino acids: CASSQGQGLNYGYTF.

V is TRBV3-1 (or the pseudogene TRBV3-2) and J is TRBJ1-2; D possibly corresponds to TRBD1 (5 bases). Germline V gene lookup returns CDR1 LGHDT and CDR2 YNNKEL (reference sequence). The V end lost 4 bases, the J end lost 4 bases, and 13 bases lay between the germline ends. The length of the CDR3 is 14 residues. DNA for the CDR3: TGTGCCAGCAGCCCGGACATCCAGGGCTATGGCTACACCTTC. Amino acid sequence: CASSPDIQGYGYTF.

The chain is built from TRBV6-2 or TRBV6-3 and TRBJ1-1; no clear D gene. The CDR3 sequence is 13 residues long. Looked up from germline, CDR1 is MNHEY and CDR2 is SVGEGT. V lost 2 bases and J lost 1, with 5 bases in between. The CDR3 DNA follows: TGTGCCAGCAGTTACAAGGAGAACACTGAAGCTTTCTTT. It is translated as CASSYKENTEAFF.